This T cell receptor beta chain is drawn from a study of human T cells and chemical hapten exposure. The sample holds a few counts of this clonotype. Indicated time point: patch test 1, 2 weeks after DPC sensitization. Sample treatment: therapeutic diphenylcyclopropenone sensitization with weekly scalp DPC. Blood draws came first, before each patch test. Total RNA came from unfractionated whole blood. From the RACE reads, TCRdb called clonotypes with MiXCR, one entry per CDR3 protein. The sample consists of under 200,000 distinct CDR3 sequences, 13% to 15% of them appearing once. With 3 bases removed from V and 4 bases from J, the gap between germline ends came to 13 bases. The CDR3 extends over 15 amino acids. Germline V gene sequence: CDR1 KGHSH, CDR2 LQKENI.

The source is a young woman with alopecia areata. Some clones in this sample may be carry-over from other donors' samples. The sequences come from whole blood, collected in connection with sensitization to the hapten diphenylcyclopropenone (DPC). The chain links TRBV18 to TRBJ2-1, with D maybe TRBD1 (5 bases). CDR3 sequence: CASSPLGRTYNEQFF. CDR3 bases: TGTGCCAGCTCACCCTTGGGGCGGACGTACAATGAGCAGTTCTTC.